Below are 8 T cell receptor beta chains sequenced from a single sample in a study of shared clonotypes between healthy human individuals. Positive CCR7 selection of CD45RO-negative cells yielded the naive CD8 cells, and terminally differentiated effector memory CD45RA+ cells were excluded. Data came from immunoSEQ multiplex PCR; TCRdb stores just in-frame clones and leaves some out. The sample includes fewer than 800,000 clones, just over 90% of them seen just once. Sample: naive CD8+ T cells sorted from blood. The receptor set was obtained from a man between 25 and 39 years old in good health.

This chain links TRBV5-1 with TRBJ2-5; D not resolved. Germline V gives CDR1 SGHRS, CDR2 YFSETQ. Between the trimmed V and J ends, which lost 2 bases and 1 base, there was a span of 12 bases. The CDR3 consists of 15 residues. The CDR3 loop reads CASSFWAPTQETQYF. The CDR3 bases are TGCGCCAGCAGCTTTTGGGCACCTACCCAAGAGACCCAGTACTTC.

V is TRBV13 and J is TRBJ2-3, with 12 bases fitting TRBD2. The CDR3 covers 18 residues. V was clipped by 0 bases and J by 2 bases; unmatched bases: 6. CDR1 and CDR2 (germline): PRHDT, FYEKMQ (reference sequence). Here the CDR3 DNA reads TGTGCCAGCAGCTTAGGCCTAGCGGGAGGGGTGTTCACAGATACGCAGTATTTT. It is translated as CASSLGLAGGVFTDTQYF.

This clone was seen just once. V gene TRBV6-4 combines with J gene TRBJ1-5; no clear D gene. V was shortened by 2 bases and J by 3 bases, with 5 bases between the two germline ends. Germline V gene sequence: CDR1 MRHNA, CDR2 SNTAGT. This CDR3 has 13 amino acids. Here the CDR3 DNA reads TGTGCCAGCAGTGACAGTGTCAATCAGCCCCAGCATTTT. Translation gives CASSDSVNQPQHF.

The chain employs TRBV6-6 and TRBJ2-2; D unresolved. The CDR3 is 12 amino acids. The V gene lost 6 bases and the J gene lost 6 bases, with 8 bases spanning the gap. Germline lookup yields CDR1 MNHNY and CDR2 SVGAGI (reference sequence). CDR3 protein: CASRAGSGELFF. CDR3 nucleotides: TGTGCCAGCAGAGCAGGATCCGGGGAGCTGTTTTTT.

The CDR3 is CSATRGSGSYEQYF. CDR3 bases: TGCAGCGCCACCCGGGGCAGCGGTTCCTACGAGCAGTACTTC. J is TRBJ2-7 and V is TRBV29-1; perhaps D is TRBD1 or TRBD2 (5 bases each). V lost 7 bases to trimming and J lost 1 base, with 17 bases between them. The CDR3 contains 14 residues. CDR1 and CDR2 (germline): SQVTM, ANQGSEA.

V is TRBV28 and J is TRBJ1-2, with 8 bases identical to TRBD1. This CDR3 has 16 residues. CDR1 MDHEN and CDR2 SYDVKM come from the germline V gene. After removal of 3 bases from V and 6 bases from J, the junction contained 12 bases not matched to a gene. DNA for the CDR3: TGTGCCAGCAGTTTCTTCCTGATCGGACAGGGTCATGGCTACACCTTC. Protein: CASSFFLIGQGHGYTF.

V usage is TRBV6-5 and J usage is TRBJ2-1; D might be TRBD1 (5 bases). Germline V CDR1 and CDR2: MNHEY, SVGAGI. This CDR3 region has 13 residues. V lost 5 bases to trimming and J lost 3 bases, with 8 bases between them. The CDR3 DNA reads TGTGCCAGCAGTGGCGACAGCTACAATGAGCAGTTCTTC. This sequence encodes CASSGDSYNEQFF.

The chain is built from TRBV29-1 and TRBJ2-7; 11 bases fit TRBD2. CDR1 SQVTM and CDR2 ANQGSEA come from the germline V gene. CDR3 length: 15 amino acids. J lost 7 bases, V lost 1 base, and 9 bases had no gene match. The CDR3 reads CSVEGTSGFTLEQYF. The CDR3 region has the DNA TGCAGCGTTGAAGGGACTAGCGGGTTCACCCTGGAGCAGTACTTC.